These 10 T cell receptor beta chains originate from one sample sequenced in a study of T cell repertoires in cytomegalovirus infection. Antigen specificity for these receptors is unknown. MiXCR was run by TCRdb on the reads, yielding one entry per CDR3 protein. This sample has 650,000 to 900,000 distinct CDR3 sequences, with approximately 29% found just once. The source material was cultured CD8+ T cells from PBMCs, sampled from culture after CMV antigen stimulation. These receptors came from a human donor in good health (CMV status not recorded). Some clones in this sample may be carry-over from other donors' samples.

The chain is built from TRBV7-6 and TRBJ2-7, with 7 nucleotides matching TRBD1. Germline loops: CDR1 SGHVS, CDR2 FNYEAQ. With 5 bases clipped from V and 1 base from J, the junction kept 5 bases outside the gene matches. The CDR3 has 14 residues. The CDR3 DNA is TGTGCCAGCAGCGAAGGACAGGCTTCCTACGAGCAGTACTTC. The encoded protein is CASSEGQASYEQYF.

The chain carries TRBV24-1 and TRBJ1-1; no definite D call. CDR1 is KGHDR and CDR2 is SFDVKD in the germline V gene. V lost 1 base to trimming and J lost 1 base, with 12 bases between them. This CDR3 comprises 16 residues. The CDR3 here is CATSDFPLGPNTEAFF. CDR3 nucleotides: TGTGCCACCAGTGATTTCCCCCTCGGACCGAACACTGAAGCTTTCTTT.

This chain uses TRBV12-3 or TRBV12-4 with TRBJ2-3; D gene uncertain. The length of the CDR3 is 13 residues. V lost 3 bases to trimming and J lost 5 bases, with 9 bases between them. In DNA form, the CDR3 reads TGTGCCAGCAGTTTGGTCGCCCGAGATACGCAGTATTTT. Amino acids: CASSLVARDTQYF.

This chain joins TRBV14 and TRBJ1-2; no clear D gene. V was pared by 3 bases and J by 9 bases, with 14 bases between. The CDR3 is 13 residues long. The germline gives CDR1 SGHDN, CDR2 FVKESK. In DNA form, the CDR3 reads TGTGCCAGCAGCCATCCGGGCTTCAGGAGCTACACCTTC. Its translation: CASSHPGFRSYTF.

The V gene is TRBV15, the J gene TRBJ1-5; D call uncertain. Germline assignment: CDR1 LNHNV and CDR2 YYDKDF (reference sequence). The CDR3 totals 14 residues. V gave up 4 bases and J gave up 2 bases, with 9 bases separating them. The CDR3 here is CATSTEGGNQPQHF. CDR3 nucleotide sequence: TGTGCCACCAGCACGGAAGGAGGCAATCAGCCCCAGCATTTT.

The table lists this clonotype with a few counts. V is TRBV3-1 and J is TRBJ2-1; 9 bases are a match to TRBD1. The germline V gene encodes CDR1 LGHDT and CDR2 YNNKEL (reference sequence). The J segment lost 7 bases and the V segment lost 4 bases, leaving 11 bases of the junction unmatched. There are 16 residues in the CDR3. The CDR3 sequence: CASSPQPGQGRNEQFF. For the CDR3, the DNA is TGTGCCAGCAGCCCTCAGCCGGGACAGGGACGGAATGAGCAGTTCTTC.

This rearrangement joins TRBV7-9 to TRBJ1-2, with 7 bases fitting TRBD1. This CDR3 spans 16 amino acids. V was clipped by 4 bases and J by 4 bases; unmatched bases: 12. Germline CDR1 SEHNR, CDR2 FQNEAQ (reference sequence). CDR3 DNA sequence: TGTGCCAGCAGCTCATTCGGGACAGACTACTTCTATGGCTACACCTTC. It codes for CASSSFGTDYFYGYTF.

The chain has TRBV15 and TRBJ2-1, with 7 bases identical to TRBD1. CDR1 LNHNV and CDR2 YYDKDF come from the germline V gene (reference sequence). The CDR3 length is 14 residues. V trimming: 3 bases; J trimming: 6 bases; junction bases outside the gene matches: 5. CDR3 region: CATSRYRGPNEQFF. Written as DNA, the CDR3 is TGTGCCACCAGCAGGTACAGGGGACCCAATGAGCAGTTCTTC. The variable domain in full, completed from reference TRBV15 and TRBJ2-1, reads DAMVIQNPRYQVTQFGKPVTLSCSQTLNHNVMYWYQQKSSQAPKLLFHYYDKDFNNEADTPDNFQSRRPNTSFCFLDIRSPGLGDTAMYLCATSRYRGPNEQFFGPGTRLTVL.

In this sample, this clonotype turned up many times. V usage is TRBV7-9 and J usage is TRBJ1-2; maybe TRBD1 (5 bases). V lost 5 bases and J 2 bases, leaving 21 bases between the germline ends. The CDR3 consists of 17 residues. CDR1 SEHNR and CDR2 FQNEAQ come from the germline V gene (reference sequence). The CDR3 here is CASSRGLGAGRNYGYTF. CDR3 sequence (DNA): TGTGCCAGCAGCCGGGGGTTAGGTGCGGGGAGGAACTATGGCTACACCTTC.

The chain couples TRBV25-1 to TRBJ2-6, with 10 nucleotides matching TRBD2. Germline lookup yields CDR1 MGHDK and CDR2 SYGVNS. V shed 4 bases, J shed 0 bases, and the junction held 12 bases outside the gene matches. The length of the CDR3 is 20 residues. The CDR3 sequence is CASSGGASGGKSSGANVLTF. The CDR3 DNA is TGTGCCAGCAGTGGGGGGGCTAGCGGGGGAAAGAGCTCTGGGGCCAACGTCCTGACTTTC.